This record looks at one T cell receptor (beta chain) sequence and its context. Which antigen it targets is not known. No much larger clonotype is one base removed from it; base qualities were not supplied. At one collaborating source in Seattle, patients were enrolled during active infection and were followed longitudinally through the course of disease. Each collaborating institution followed its own protocols to collect whole blood in K2EDTA tubes. For TCRbeta analysis, collaborators shipped samples as frozen whole blood, isolated PBMCs, or DNA extracted from either of those sample types. The immunoSEQ Assay, a bias-controlled multiplex PCR, was used to amplify TCRbeta CDR3 regions from genomic DNA. In the original analysis: The number of nucleated cells in each sample was estimated from the amplification of reference gene primers within the assay. Sequence reads were collapsed and filtered to measure the absolute abundance of every unique TCRbeta CDR3 rearrangement. For each sample, productive Simpson clonality was calculated as the square root of Simpson's diversity index across productive rearrangements. The table was pulled from immuneACCESS by TCRdb, which kept in-frame rearrangements only. Such tables lose some clones; where checked, under half of the loss comes from unresolved V genes, and the rest has no known cause. The V and J calls and clone size are taken from that table; D and trimming were inferred from the DNA. This sample is represented by about 160,000 clones; just over 90% of them were singletons. The biggest ten clones account for just under 2% of the sample.

This sample was included in a study of blood T cell repertoires in COVID-19 (dated by TCRdb to 2020 to 2022). With respect to the entire study: Samples covering the acute and convalescent phases of COVID-19 were provided by collaborators in the United States, Italy and Spain. The prospective study material was composed of cDNA or gDNA derived from T cells, B-cell-depleted T cells, or PBMCs. Deeply sampled blood TCRbeta repertoires from subjects exposed to, actively infected with, or recovered from COVID-19 were included in the dataset. The repertoires were released in a freely available public database intended as a resource for research on the immune response to SARS-CoV-2. The samples were drawn from two sources: the first 160 participants of the ongoing ImmuneRACE study, and 950 to 1,500 subjects contributed by 6 global collaborators. A de-identified subject ID, COVID-19 status, age in years and sex were almost always included in the sample metadata. Where available, HLA class I and class II types were obtained from metadata supplied by the sample provider rather than from assay-based typing. The research as a whole found: The amount of clinical and demographic metadata varied by source and participant and was provided uncurated.

Sequences MNHEY (CDR1) and SVGEGT (CDR2) are obtained from the germline V gene. V is cut by 4 bases and J by 0 bases, and the space between the germline ends is 11 bases. From its cysteine to its phenylalanine, the CDR3 spans 15 amino acids. The CDR3 DNA has 45 bases and is translated from base 1. Rearrangement joined TRBV6-2 or TRBV6-3 to TRBJ2-3; the D gene is unclear. The receptor comes from a woman aged 60-75 years with COVID-19, enrolled during active disease. Sequencing was performed on peripheral blood. The sequenced DNA is TGTGCCAGCAGTTCCCCCCGAACTAGCACAGATACGCAGTATTTT. Its amino acids are CASSSPRTSTDTQYF.